Listed below are T cell receptor beta chains from one sample, sequenced in a study of shared clonotypes between healthy human individuals. Produced via immunoSEQ multiplex PCR; TCRdb's table is partial and in-frame only. The repertoire has fewer than 2.5 million clones, approximately 93% of them found once; the top ten carry about 0.39%. The specimen sequenced was naive CD4+ T cells from PBMCs. These receptors were collected from a man aged 18-30 years in good health. Some clones in this sample may be carry-over from other donors' samples. Both conserved end residues are part of each CDR3. D genes are given only for firm matches. Where a row states a size, it is once, few, many or the class of an expanded clone; other rows omit it.

d_call j_call v_call clone_size cdr3_aa cdr3_nt
TRBD1 TRBJ2-5 TRBV5-1 - CASSPGTALWETQYF TGCGCCAGCAGCCCGGGGACAGCTTTATGGGAGACCCAGTACTTC
TRBD2 TRBJ2-2 TRBV27 - CASRRLAGEGGELFF TGTGCCAGCAGGCGTCTAGCGGGAGAAGGCGGGGAGCTGTTTTTT
TRBD2 TRBJ2-1 TRBV28 - CASTLPSGSSYNEQFF TGTGCCAGCACCCTACCTAGCGGGAGCTCCTACAATGAGCAGTTCTTC
TRBD1 TRBJ2-1 TRBV5-1 - CASSPAVAGGAYNEQFF TGCGCCAGCAGCCCGGCGGTGGCAGGGGGCGCCTACAATGAGCAGTTCTTC
- TRBJ2-7 TRBV5-5 - CASSNEGHPSYEQYF TGTGCCAGCAGCAACGAGGGGCACCCCTCCTACGAGCAGTACTTC
TRBD2 TRBJ2-1 TRBV6-5 - CASSYRQRGHNEQFF TGTGCCAGCAGTTACCGGCAGCGGGGTCACAATGAGCAGTTCTTC
TRBD2 TRBJ2-3 TRBV4-1 - CASSQVASGRDSDTQYF TGCGCCAGCAGCCAAGTGGCTAGCGGGAGGGATTCAGATACGCAGTATTTT
- TRBJ2-4 TRBV6-1 - CASSASSVNIQYF TGTGCCAGCAGTGCCAGTTCGGTTAACATTCAGTACTTC
- TRBJ1-3 TRBV14 - CASSQDLGIGAIYF TGTGCCAGCAGCCAAGATCTAGGCATAGGCGCCATATATTTT
TRBD1 TRBJ1-5 TRBV9 - CASSVSGGQGPLLRHQPQHF TGTGCCAGCAGCGTGTCAGGGGGTCAGGGGCCATTGCTAAGGCATCAGCCCCAGCATTTT
TRBD2 TRBJ2-5 TRBV28 - CASSLSGSGSLGSETQYF TGTGCCAGCAGTTTATCAGGTAGCGGGAGCTTGGGTTCAGAGACCCAGTACTTC
- TRBJ2-7 TRBV2 - CASTLGVYEQYF TGTGCCAGCACGCTAGGCGTCTACGAGCAGTACTTC
- TRBJ1-1 TRBV6-5 once CASSYSAGDTEAFF TGTGCCAGCAGTTACTCAGCAGGGGACACTGAAGCTTTCTTT
TRBD2 TRBJ2-3 TRBV7-9 once CASSLGLATDTQYF TGTGCCAGCAGCCTCGGACTAGCCACAGATACGCAGTATTTT
- TRBJ1-5 TRBV15 once CATSRGAQRQPQHF TGTGCCACCAGCAGAGGGGCACAAAGGCAGCCCCAGCATTTT
TRBD1 TRBJ1-2 TRBV28 - CASSQGGYGYTF TGTGCCAGCAGCCAGGGGGGCTATGGCTACACCTTC
- TRBJ2-1 TRBV9 - CASSPRLLTGEQFF TGTGCCAGCAGCCCCAGATTACTAACCGGTGAGCAGTTCTTC
- TRBJ1-5 TRBV19 - CASSIVQGQQPQHF TGTGCCAGTAGTATAGTGCAGGGCCAGCAGCCCCAGCATTTT
TRBD2 TRBJ2-7 TRBV28 - CASSLRTSYEQYF TGTGCCAGCAGTTTGAGGACTAGCTACGAGCAGTACTTC